The rows below give T cell receptor beta chains drawn from one sample of a study of T cell responses to AZD1222 COVID-19 vaccine. Profiling relied on immunoSEQ multiplex PCR, and the TCRdb table lists in-frame clones only, not all of them. The sample has some 150,000 clones. Material: peripheral blood. All receptors derive from an adult in good health. CDR3s include the opening cysteine and the closing phenylalanine or tryptophan. D genes are given only for firm matches.

TRBV30	TRBJ2-2	TRBD1	TGTGCCTGGAGTCTCAAAGGACAGGGTAACACCGGGGAGCTGTTTTTT	CAWSLKGQGNTGELFF
TRBV28	TRBJ2-7	.	TGTGCCAGCAGTTCGTTCGACACCCGGACCTACGAGCAGTGCTTC	CASSSFDTRTYEQCF
TRBV24-1	TRBJ1-2	.	TGTGCCACCAGTGATTCAGTCTACTATGGCTACACCTTC	CATSDSVYYGYTF
TRBV5-1	TRBJ2-7	TRBD2	TGCGCCAGCAGCCTGGACGGCGGGGGGCCCGCCTACGGGCAGTACTTC	CASSLDGGGPAYGQYF
TRBV3-1/TRBV3-2	TRBJ2-7	TRBD2	TGTGCCAGCAGCCAATATAGCGGGGTAAACGAGCAGTACTTC	CASSQYSGVNEQYF
TRBV30	TRBJ1-2	.	TGTGCCTGCACCTTGGGGTATGGCTACACCTTC	CACTLGYGYTF
TRBV12-3/TRBV12-4	TRBJ1-1	.	TGTGCCAGCAGTTTAGCGAGCACTGAAGCTTTCTTT	CASSLASTEAFF
TRBV7-8	TRBJ1-5	TRBD1	TGTGCCAGCAGCCCGGGACAGAGTTATAGCAATCAGCCCCAGCATTTT	CASSPGQSYSNQPQHF
TRBV5-1	TRBJ2-3	.	TGCGCCAGCAGCTTGGGTGGGGGAATCACAGATACGCAGTATTTT	CASSLGGGITDTQYF
TRBV5-1	TRBJ2-4	.	TGCGCCAGCAGCTTCGATTGGGACGTAAAAAACATTCAGTACTTC	CASSFDWDVKNIQYF
TRBV21-1	TRBJ1-5	.	TGTGCCAGCAGCAAAGGGGGTACAGGGAAGGGGCATATACGGAGCAATCAGCCCCAGCATTTT	CASSKGGTGKGHIRSNQPQHF
TRBV12-3/TRBV12-4	TRBJ2-7	.	TGTGCCAGCACCCGAAGCACAGGCGAGCAGTACTTC	CASTRSTGEQYF
TRBV20-1	TRBJ1-1	TRBD1	TGCAGTGCTAGTGGGGGGCAGGGGGTCCGACGTGGGGCTTTCTTT	CSASGGQGVRRGAFF
TRBV4-3	TRBJ1-2	TRBD1	TGCGCCAGCACTAAAGAGGGGTACAGGGGCTCTAACTATGGCTACACCTTC	CASTKEGYRGSNYGYTF
TRBV19	TRBJ1-1	.	TGTGCCAGTAGTATCTATTCGGGGGAAGCTTTCTTT	CASSIYSGEAFF
TRBV4-1	TRBJ1-2	TRBD1	TGCGCCAGCAGTCATACAGGGGGCCTTGGCTACACCTTC	CASSHTGGLGYTF
TRBV5-8	TRBJ2-7	.	TGTGCCAGCAGCTTGGGGTCAGTTCCGGGTTCCTACGAGCAGTACTTC	CASSLGSVPGSYEQYF
TRBV27	TRBJ1-6	.	TGTGCCAGCAGTTTATCGATAGCTTACTCCTATAATTCACCCCTCCACTTT	CASSLSIAYSYNSPLHF
TRBV29-1	TRBJ2-2	.	TGCAGCGTTGATAAAAAGGGGACCGGGGAGCTGTTTTTT	CSVDKKGTGELFF
TRBV2	TRBJ1-4	.	TGTGCCAGCAGTGAAGGTCTTGGAAATGAAAAACTGTTTTTT	CASSEGLGNEKLFF
TRBV5-1	TRBJ1-1	.	TGCGCCAGCAGCTCCCGCGGGGGAGTTGAAGCTTTCTTT	CASSSRGGVEAFF
TRBV11-3	TRBJ1-2	.	TGTGCCAGCAGCTTAAATTATGGCTATGGCTACACCTTC	CASSLNYGYGYTF
TRBV5-1	TRBJ2-1	TRBD2	TGCGCCAGCAGCTTGACCGGGACTAGCGGTCTCAATGAGCAGTTCTTC	CASSLTGTSGLNEQFF
TRBV6-1	TRBJ2-3	.	TGTGCCAGCAGTGAAGCCCCGGTTGATTCACCAGATACGCAGTATTTT	CASSEAPVDSPDTQYF
TRBV11-2	TRBJ1-6	TRBD1	TGTGCCAGCACCCCGGACAGGTTTAATTCACCCCTCCACTTT	CASTPDRFNSPLHF
TRBV6-5	TRBJ1-5	.	TGTGCCAGCATAGGCAGGACGGATCAGCCCCAGCATTTT	CASIGRTDQPQHF
TRBV2	TRBJ2-7	TRBD2	TGTGCCAGCAGAAGGTTAGCGGGGGCTATCTACGAGCAGTACTTC	CASRRLAGAIYEQYF
TRBV5-4	TRBJ2-5	TRBD1	TGTGCCAGCAGCCTGCCAGGGGGCGAGACCCAGTACTTC	CASSLPGGETQYF
TRBV6-4	TRBJ2-3	.	TGTGCCAGCAGTGTTGAGGGGGGAGGGACAGATACGCAGTATTTT	CASSVEGGGTDTQYF
TRBV7-9	TRBJ2-4	.	TGTGCCAGCAGCTTAGGGGATCGGGCCAAAAACATTCAGTACTTC	CASSLGDRAKNIQYF
TRBV7-9	TRBJ1-1	.	TGTGCCAGCAGCTCCATGGGGACTGAAGCTTTCTTT	CASSSMGTEAFF
TRBV11-3	TRBJ2-7	.	TGTGCCAGCAGTCCCCCCAGAGGGGGGATGGGGGAGCAGTACTTC	CASSPPRGGMGEQYF
TRBV21-1	TRBJ2-1	.	TGTGCCACCCTACCGGGGACAGGCGGGACTAGCGGGGACAATAACAATGAGCAGTTCTTC	CATLPGTGGTSGDNNNEQFF
TRBV6-4	TRBJ1-2	TRBD1	TGTGCCAGCAAGATGGACCGGGACAGGGTATCTGGCTACACCTTC	CASKMDRDRVSGYTF
TRBV6-2/TRBV6-3	TRBJ1-2	.	TGTGCCAGCAGTACCGGGGGCTTGGGATATGGCTACACCTTC	CASSTGGLGYGYTF
TRBV10-3	TRBJ2-7	TRBD1	TGTGCCATCAACGTGGGCGGGACAGGGATGAACGAGCAGTACTTC	CAINVGGTGMNEQYF
TRBV7-3	TRBJ2-3	TRBD2	TGTGCCAGCAGCTTAATAGCGGGGGGGCTAGATACGCAGTATTTT	CASSLIAGGLDTQYF
TRBV28	TRBJ2-7	TRBD2	TGTGCCAGCAGCCCGTCGCCGGGACTAGGGGCCCTTTCCTACGAGCAGTACTTC	CASSPSPGLGALSYEQYF
TRBV6-5	TRBJ1-1	.	TGTGCCAGCAGTACCCCGGACACGAACACTGAAGCTTTCTTT	CASSTPDTNTEAFF
TRBV2	TRBJ2-5	TRBD2	TGTGCCAGCACCCCGGGGAGGCTAGCGGGGGGGCGGCAAGAGACCCAGTACTTC	CASTPGRLAGGRQETQYF
TRBV11-1	TRBJ2-1	.	TGTGCCAGCAGCTTCTTAATCGACAGGCCCGACGAACAGTTCTTC	CASSFLIDRPDEQFF
TRBV7-2	TRBJ1-1	TRBD1	TGTGCCAGCAGCTTATGGGCAGGGGGGCTGAACACTGAAGCTTTCTTT	CASSLWAGGLNTEAFF
TRBV10-3	TRBJ1-2	TRBD1	TGTGCCACCTCTAGGACAGGGGGCGACGGCTACACCTTC	CATSRTGGDGYTF
TRBV2	TRBJ1-2	.	TGTGCCAGCAGTGAAGCGCAGTTGTCTAGCTATGGCTACACCTTC	CASSEAQLSSYGYTF
TRBV9	TRBJ1-2	.	TGTGCCAGCAGCGTAGCTTCAGGGTATGGCTACACCTTC	CASSVASGYGYTF